A selection of T cell receptor beta chains follows, all from one sample in a study of T cell responses to AZD1222 COVID-19 vaccine. Sequencing used immunoSEQ multiplex PCR; TCRdb keeps in-frame clones, though not all of them. This sample carries approximately 13,000 clones, approximately 84% of them seen once, and the ten largest clones take around 39%. Here the sequenced sample was peripheral blood, taken 28 days after the second AZD1222 dose. These receptors originate from an adult who received the AZD1222 COVID-19 vaccine. Both conserved end residues are part of each CDR3. A D gene is named only where the DNA matches it firmly. Clone size is not always given. Where it is, it says once, few, many or a class for expanded clones.

J gene,V gene,D gene,clone size,CDR3 DNA,CDR3 protein
TRBJ2-7,TRBV19,TRBD2,-,TGTGCCAGTAGTACTTGGACTAGCGGAAACTCCTACGAGCAGTACTTC,CASSTWTSGNSYEQYF
TRBJ2-5,TRBV11-2,TRBD2,-,TGTGCCAGCAGTCCCCTAGCGGGAGGGCCTTCCGAGACCCAGTACTTC,CASSPLAGGPSETQYF
TRBJ1-6,TRBV6-2/TRBV6-3,TRBD1,few,TGTGCCAGCAGTTACCAGGCGCGGGACAGGGGATTCTCACCCCTCCACTTT,CASSYQARDRGFSPLHF
TRBJ2-6,TRBV27,-,few,TGTGCCAGCAGCGGGAACTCTGGGGCCAACGTCCTGACTTTC,CASSGNSGANVLTF
TRBJ1-1,TRBV27,-,-,TGTGCCAGCAGTTTTTGGGGTCTCACTGAAGCTTTCTTT,CASSFWGLTEAFF
TRBJ2-7,TRBV11-2,TRBD2,-,TGTGCCAGCAGCTTAGATCCGCTGGGGGAGGGCTACGAGCAGTACTTC,CASSLDPLGEGYEQYF
TRBJ1-5,TRBV5-8,TRBD1,-,TGTGCCAGCAGCTTGGATTGGGACAGGGGTGGCAATCAGCCCCAGCATTTT,CASSLDWDRGGNQPQHF
TRBJ2-1,TRBV18,TRBD2,-,TGTGCCAGCTCACGCCTGACTAGCGGTAACAATGAGCAGTTCTTC,CASSRLTSGNNEQFF
TRBJ1-5,TRBV7-3,-,-,TGTGCCAGCAGCTTAAATTCGGCGGGAAATAGCAATCAGCCCCAGCATTTT,CASSLNSAGNSNQPQHF
TRBJ2-1,TRBV19,-,-,TGTGCCAGTAGTATGGGGTGGCGCTACTTCTACAATGAGCAGTTCTTC,CASSMGWRYFYNEQFF
TRBJ2-3,TRBV6-1,-,-,TGTGCCAGCAGTCCATCGAGAAAAAGCACAGATACGCAGTATTTT,CASSPSRKSTDTQYF
TRBJ1-1,TRBV5-1,-,few,TGCGCCAGCAGCTTGGACCTAATGGGCGCTGAAGCTTTCTTT,CASSLDLMGAEAFF
TRBJ1-2,TRBV9,-,-,TGTGCCAGCAGCGTAGCCGACAGTAACTATGGCTACACCTTC,CASSVADSNYGYTF
TRBJ1-1,TRBV15,-,-,TGTGCCACCAGCAGAACTACACCAAACACTGAAGCTTTCTTT,CATSRTTPNTEAFF
TRBJ2-7,TRBV28,TRBD2,-,TGTGCCAGCACTAGCGGGATTCCTTACGAGCAGTACTTC,CASTSGIPYEQYF
TRBJ2-5,TRBV19,-,-,TGTGCCAGTAGTATTGACCGGGGTCGGGTCGAGACCCAGTACTTC,CASSIDRGRVETQYF
TRBJ1-5,TRBV6-5,-,-,TGTGCCAGCAGAGACTGGGAGCCCCAGCATTTT,CASRDWEPQHF
TRBJ2-3,TRBV19,TRBD1,few,TGTGCCAGTAGTCCTGAGGGACAGGCCGGGGGAGATACGCAGTATTTT,CASSPEGQAGGDTQYF
TRBJ1-1,TRBV6-5,-,-,TGTGCCAGCAGAACGGGGGGAACTGAAGCTTTCTTT,CASRTGGTEAFF
TRBJ2-7,TRBV19,TRBD1,once,TGTGCCAGTAGTGTGAGACAGGGTTCCTACGAGCAGTACTTC,CASSVRQGSYEQYF
TRBJ2-7,TRBV5-4,-,-,TGTGCCAGCAGCTCCCGGGACGAAGCTGGAGTCGAGCAGTACTTC,CASSSRDEAGVEQYF
TRBJ2-7,TRBV6-6,TRBD2,-,TGTGCCAGCAGTTACTATCGACTAGCCCTAGCCTACGAGCAGTACTTC,CASSYYRLALAYEQYF
TRBJ2-5,TRBV10-3,TRBD1,-,TGTGCCATCAGTGAGTTCGGGACAGGGAGTCAAGAGACCCAGTACTTC,CAISEFGTGSQETQYF
TRBJ1-3,TRBV4-2,TRBD1,-,TGTGCCACATCGGGACAGGGATCTGGAAACACCATATATTTT,CATSGQGSGNTIYF
TRBJ1-1,TRBV7-8,-,-,TGTGCCAGCAGCCCGAGGACATTGAACACTGAAGCTTTCTTT,CASSPRTLNTEAFF
TRBJ2-7,TRBV27,-,-,TGTGCCAGCAAGATACAGGGAGTAGGACGCCACGAGCAGTACTTC,CASKIQGVGRHEQYF
TRBJ1-6,TRBV18,-,-,TGTGCCAGCTCACCCCCGGATGGGGCGGCCCTAGGAACCCTCCACTTT,CASSPPDGAALGTLHF
TRBJ1-5,TRBV19,-,-,TGTGCCAGTAGTATAAAGGGGAGGGTCGGGAGCAATCAGCCCCAGCATTTT,CASSIKGRVGSNQPQHF
TRBJ2-1,TRBV12-3/TRBV12-4,-,-,TGTGCCAGCAGTTTGGGTCAGGGGCAGTTCTTC,CASSLGQGQFF
TRBJ2-1,TRBV7-9,-,-,TGTGCCAGCAGCGCGGGACGAGGGTTCTACAATGAGCAGTTCTTC,CASSAGRGFYNEQFF
TRBJ1-2,TRBV7-9,-,-,TGTGCCAGCAGCCCTCCCTGGGGAGACTATGGCTACACCTTC,CASSPPWGDYGYTF
TRBJ1-1,TRBV5-1,TRBD1,-,TGCGCCAGCAGCTACCACAGGGGTCCAGCTTTCTTT,CASSYHRGPAFF
TRBJ2-7,TRBV14,-,-,TGTGCCAGCAGCCAAGATACAGGGAGGGAGCAGTACTTC,CASSQDTGREQYF
TRBJ1-2,TRBV19,-,-,TGTGCCAGTAGTATACCTCGGGGAGGAAACTATGGCTACACCTTC,CASSIPRGGNYGYTF
TRBJ1-5,TRBV12-3/TRBV12-4,-,-,TGTGCCAGCAGTTTATATAGCAATCAGCCCCAGCATTTT,CASSLYSNQPQHF
TRBJ2-1,TRBV19,-,once,TGTGCCACTTCCGGGGGGCAGACCTACAATGAGCAGTTCTTC,CATSGGQTYNEQFF
TRBJ2-5,TRBV20-1,TRBD2,-,TGCAGTGCTAGTCGGGGACTAGCGGGAGAGGGGACCCAGTACTTC,CSASRGLAGEGTQYF
TRBJ1-2,TRBV12-3/TRBV12-4,-,-,TGTGCCAGCAGTAAGGGGTATGGCTACACCTTC,CASSKGYGYTF
TRBJ2-7,TRBV28,TRBD1,-,TGTGCCAGCAGGACAGGGTCGGCTTCCTACGAGCAGTACTTC,CASRTGSASYEQYF
TRBJ1-1,TRBV10-3,-,-,TGTGCCATCAATACAGCCATGAACACTGAAGCTTTCTTT,CAINTAMNTEAFF
TRBJ1-6,TRBV9,TRBD1,-,TGTGCCAGCAGCTCAAGGGGACAGGGTAATTCACCCCTCCACTTT,CASSSRGQGNSPLHF
TRBJ2-7,TRBV6-5,-,-,TGTGCCAGCAGTTACTCAAGCTCGGCCAGGGGTGGCGAGCAGTACTTC,CASSYSSSARGGEQYF
TRBJ1-1,TRBV7-3,TRBD1,-,TGTGCCAGCAGCTCAGGGGGCAGAACTGAAGCTTTCTTT,CASSSGGRTEAFF
TRBJ2-3,TRBV2,TRBD2,-,TGTGCCAGCAGTGAATACCGGAGACTAGCGGATACGCAGTATTTT,CASSEYRRLADTQYF
TRBJ1-1,TRBV12-3/TRBV12-4,-,-,TGTGCCAGCAGTTATGACGGTCTATATGAAGCTTTCTTT,CASSYDGLYEAFF
TRBJ2-7,TRBV11-2,TRBD1,-,TGTGCCAGCAGCGAATCCTCCGGGACAGGGGTCGAGCAGTACTTC,CASSESSGTGVEQYF
TRBJ2-1,TRBV7-6,-,-,TGTGCCAGCAGCTTAGTAGGGGAGAGACCGAGACCCCCCAATGAGCAGTTCTTC,CASSLVGERPRPPNEQFF
TRBJ2-5,TRBV28,-,-,TGTGCCAGCAGTTTTGGGTCCGGGGCGCAAACCCAGTACTTC,CASSFGSGAQTQYF
TRBJ2-5,TRBV6-5,TRBD2,-,TGTGCCAGCACTCGACTAGCGGGGGGCCAGACCCAGTACTTC,CASTRLAGGQTQYF
TRBJ2-1,TRBV28,-,-,TGTGCCAGCAGTCAGGGGACGGACTACAATGAGCAGTTCTTC,CASSQGTDYNEQFF
TRBJ2-1,TRBV7-9,TRBD2,few,TGTGCCAGCAGCTTAGGGATAGCGGGCACCTCAAATGAGCAGTTCTTC,CASSLGIAGTSNEQFF
TRBJ2-2,TRBV6-2/TRBV6-3,TRBD1,-,TGTGCCAGCAGTCTCAGGACAGGGGGTTCTGGCGGGGAGCTGTTTTTT,CASSLRTGGSGGELFF
TRBJ1-2,TRBV5-1,TRBD1,-,TGCGCCAGCAGCTTAACAGGGGATGGGGGCTACACCTTC,CASSLTGDGGYTF
TRBJ1-1,TRBV5-4,TRBD1,-,TGTGCCAGCAGCTTGGCGGCAGGGGGCAGGCTGGTCACTGAAGCTTTCTTT,CASSLAAGGRLVTEAFF
TRBJ1-4,TRBV2,-,-,TGTGCCAGCAGTCCGGCTAATGAAAAACTGTTTTTT,CASSPANEKLFF
TRBJ1-2,TRBV2,-,-,TGTGCCAGCAGAGAAAGGGGGGTTAACTATGGCTACACCTTC,CASRERGVNYGYTF